The entry below gives a single T cell receptor (beta chain) sequence along with its context. Its target is unknown. The PCR had 60 Vbeta and 13 Jbeta primers. In the original analysis: Later, an analysis found approximately 80 million unique TCR beta chains, and approximately 10 million of these were shared. Method: immunoSEQ multiplex PCR; TCRdb's copy keeps in-frame clones and lacks some. V, J and clone size are taken as reported in that table, and D and trimming were inferred from the DNA itself. The table records some 200,000 clones, less than 85% of them present only once. This CDR3 has 15 residues. The germline gives CDR1 MGHRA, CDR2 YSYEKL. Losses at the gene ends were 4 bases for V and 3 bases for J; bases not matched to a gene: 4. The sample comes from a study of cytomegalovirus exposure and HLA in healthy donors. Study observations and caveats: Using the classifier, cytomegalovirus status was reportedly diagnosed with high specificity and sensitivity. Certain indistinguishable V segments, among them TRBV6-2 and TRBV6-3, were excluded. Prior analysis indicated that the majority of TCR beta V segments exhibited productivity approximately 90% or approximately 30% of the time.

The TCR sequence derives from a girl aged 5 to 17 in good health and CMV-seropositive. Input material: PBMCs. This chain uses TRBV4-1 with TRBJ2-1; 9 nucleotides line up with TRBD2. CDR3 protein: CASSLAGDDYNEQFF. In DNA, the CDR3 is TGCGCCAGCAGCCTAGCGGGGGACGACTACAATGAGCAGTTCTTC.